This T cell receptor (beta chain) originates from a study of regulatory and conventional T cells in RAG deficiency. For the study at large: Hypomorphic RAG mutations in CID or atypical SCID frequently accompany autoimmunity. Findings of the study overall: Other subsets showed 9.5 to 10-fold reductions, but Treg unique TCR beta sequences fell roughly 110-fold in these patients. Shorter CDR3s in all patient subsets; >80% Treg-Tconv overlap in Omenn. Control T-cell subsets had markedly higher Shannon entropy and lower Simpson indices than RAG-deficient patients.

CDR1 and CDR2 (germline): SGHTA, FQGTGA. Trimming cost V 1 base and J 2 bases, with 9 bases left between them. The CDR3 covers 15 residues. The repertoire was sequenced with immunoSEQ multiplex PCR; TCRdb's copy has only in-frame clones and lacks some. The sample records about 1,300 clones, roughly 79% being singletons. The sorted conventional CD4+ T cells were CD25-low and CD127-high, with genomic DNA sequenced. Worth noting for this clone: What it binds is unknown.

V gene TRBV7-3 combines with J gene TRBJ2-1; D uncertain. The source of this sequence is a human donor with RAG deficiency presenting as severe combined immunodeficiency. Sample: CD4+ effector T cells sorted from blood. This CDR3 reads CASSLKGNAYNEQFF. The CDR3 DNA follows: TGTGCCAGCAGCTTAAAAGGGAACGCCTACAATGAGCAGTTCTTC. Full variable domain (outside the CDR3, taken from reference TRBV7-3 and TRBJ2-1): GAGVSQTPSNKVTEKGKYVELRCDPISGHTALYWYRQSLGQGPEFLIYFQGTGAADDSGLPNDRFFAVRPEGSVSTLKIQRTERGDSAVYLCASSLKGNAYNEQFFGPGTRLTVL.